The next 20 T cell receptor beta chains were all read from a single sample in a study of identifying expanded T cells in peripheral blood. Generated by immunoSEQ multiplex PCR, the TCRdb table keeps only in-frame clones and is missing some. The sample consists of 70,000 to 95,000 clones, around nine tenths of them appearing once. The sequenced material came from blood. The origin of the receptors is a person between 18 and 70 years old in good health.

J is TRBJ2-7 and V is TRBV28, with 14 bases identical to TRBD2. This CDR3 spans 16 amino acids. J was trimmed by 6 bases and V by 4 bases; bases with no gene match: 8. CDR1 is MDHEN and CDR2 is SYDVKM in the germline V gene. In DNA form, the CDR3 reads TGTGCCAGCAGTTCACCCGGGACTAGCGGGAGTATCGAGCAGTACTTC. This codes for CASSSPGTSGSIEQYF.

In its sample, this clone was seen a few times. The J gene is TRBJ1-5, the V gene TRBV6-6; D gene unclear. The CDR3 is 12 amino acids. In germline, CDR1 is MNHNY, CDR2 SVGAGI (reference sequence). V was trimmed by 6 bases and J by 9 bases, leaving 12 bases between them. CDR3 sequence reads: CASSSRGRPQHF. CDR3 sequence (DNA): TGTGCCAGCAGCTCCCGCGGGCGGCCCCAGCATTTT.

The chain joins TRBV4-1 to TRBJ2-7, with D uncertain. The CDR3 sequence is 15 residues long. Germline CDR1 is MGHRA and CDR2 is YSYEKL. V dropped 2 bases and J dropped 3 bases, with 14 bases sitting between them. CDR3 sequence reads: CASSQSLDGDYEQYF. The CDR3, as DNA: TGCGCCAGCAGCCAATCCCTCGACGGAGACTACGAGCAGTACTTC.

V gene TRBV10-2 combines with J gene TRBJ2-7, with a possible D match to TRBD2 (6 bases). CDR3 length: 14 residues. The germline V gene encodes CDR1 WSHSY and CDR2 SAAADI. Trimming shortened V by 3 bases and J by 0 bases, and 9 bases separated the two germline ends. The CDR3 reads CASSDGGGSYEQYF. The CDR3 DNA follows: TGCGCCAGCAGTGATGGGGGAGGCTCCTACGAGCAGTACTTC.

The V and J genes are TRBV28 and TRBJ2-7, with D maybe TRBD2 (5 bases). This CDR3 is built from 12 residues. CDR1 is MDHEN and CDR2 is SYDVKM in the germline V gene. Trimming stripped 9 bases from V and 6 bases from J, with 15 bases between. The CDR3 region has the DNA TGTGCCAGTTCCGCGGTGAGCGGCGAGCAGTACTTC. Protein product: CASSAVSGEQYF.

V and J are TRBV5-6 and TRBJ1-2; D remains ambiguous. Germline V gene data show CDR1 as SGHDT and CDR2 as YYEEEE. The V end lost 6 bases, the J end lost 4 bases, and 13 bases lay between the germline ends. CDR3 length: 13 residues. CDR3: CASIREGSYGYTF. The CDR3 DNA reads TGTGCCAGCATACGCGAGGGTAGCTATGGCTACACCTTC.

The chain couples TRBV21-1 to TRBJ2-7; the DNA was not used to check the table's D call, TRBD1. TRBV21-1 is a pseudogene. The CDR3 loop spans 19 amino acids. This chain's CDR3 is CASSKGGGKDREILHEQYF. CDR3 coding DNA: TGTGCCAGCAGCAAAGGGGGGGGAAAGGACAGGGAGATATTACACGAGCAGTACTTC.

The chain uses TRBV5-1 and TRBJ2-7; 7 positions agree with TRBD1. V trimming: 5 bases; J trimming: 4 bases; junction bases outside the gene matches: 12. This CDR3 region has 15 residues. Germline V gene data show CDR1 as SGHRS and CDR2 as YFSETQ. CDR3 nucleotide sequence: TGCGCCAGCAGTCCAGGGGGACAGACGATTTACGAGCAGTACTTC. Translating it yields CASSPGGQTIYEQYF.

This chain uses TRBV7-3 with TRBJ2-7, with 7 bases matching TRBD1. Per the germline V gene, CDR1 is SGHTA and CDR2 is FQGTGA. This CDR3 has 14 amino acids. V shed 5 bases, J shed 2 bases, and the junction held 6 bases outside the gene matches. CDR3 loop: CASSRDSGTYEQYF. The CDR3 DNA reads TGTGCCAGCAGCCGGGACAGCGGAACCTACGAGCAGTACTTC.

The chain combines TRBV19 with TRBJ2-2; D not certain. V was clipped by 2 bases and J by 1 base, with 5 bases between them. Germline CDR1 and CDR2: LNHDA and SQIVND (reference sequence). This CDR3 comprises 14 residues. The CDR3 region has the DNA TGTGCCAGTAGTATAAAGGGGAACACCGGGGAGCTGTTTTTT. Its translation: CASSIKGNTGELFF.

The gene calls are TRBV28 and TRBJ2-2; 8 nucleotides align to TRBD1. Trimming removed 2 bases from V and 4 bases from J; junction bases left unmatched: 6. Germline CDR1 is MDHEN and CDR2 is SYDVKM. There are 16 residues in the CDR3. DNA for the CDR3: TGTGCCAGCAGTTTAACGACAGGGGCGGGCACCGGGGAGCTGTTTTTT. This translates into CASSLTTGAGTGELFF.

J is TRBJ2-5 and V is TRBV28; tentative D call: TRBD2 (6 bases). From germline, CDR1 is MDHEN and CDR2 SYDVKM. V was clipped by 7 bases and J by 1 base, with 10 bases between them. This CDR3 region has 13 residues. The CDR3 reads CASTPGVQETQYF. The CDR3 DNA reads TGTGCCAGCACTCCGGGGGTCCAAGAGACCCAGTACTTC.

The J gene is TRBJ2-2, the V gene TRBV19; D possibly uses TRBD1 or TRBD2 (5 bases each). The CDR3 covers 13 residues. V lost 3 bases to trimming and J lost 7 bases, with 9 bases between them. Germline CDR1 reads LNHDA; CDR2 reads SQIVND (reference sequence). CDR3 residues: CASSIGGDGELFF. The DNA of the CDR3 is TGTGCCAGTAGTATTGGGGGAGACGGGGAGCTGTTTTTT.

The rearrangement links TRBV5-4 to TRBJ2-7; 13 positions match TRBD2. The germline gives CDR1 SGHNT, CDR2 YYREEE (reference sequence). J gave up 2 bases and V 4 bases, and 9 bases lay outside the gene matches. The CDR3 runs 17 residues. The CDR3 protein is CASSHLRGTSGTYEQYF. The CDR3 DNA follows: TGTGCCAGCAGCCATCTCAGGGGGACTAGCGGGACCTACGAGCAGTACTTC. The full variable domain, its missing parts supplied by reference TRBV5-4 and TRBJ2-7, is ETGVTQSPTHLIKTRGQQVTLRCSSQSGHNTVSWYQQALGQGPQFIFQYYREEENGRGNFPPRFSGLQFPNYSSELNVNALELDDSALYLCASSHLRGTSGTYEQYFGPGTRLTVT.

The CDR3 sequence: CASALLAGVKDTQYF. In DNA, the CDR3 is TGTGCCAGCGCCCTACTAGCGGGAGTTAAAGATACGCAGTATTTT. The rearrangement joins TRBV14 to TRBJ2-3, with TRBD2 identical over 11 bases. The CDR3 has 15 residues. The V gene end was trimmed by 8 bases and the J gene end by 5 bases; junction bases not matched to a gene: 9. Germline V CDR1 and CDR2: SGHDN, FVKESK.

The J gene is TRBJ2-7, the V gene TRBV7-2; D is possibly TRBD2 (8 bases). CDR1 and CDR2 (germline): SGHTA, FQGNSA. The CDR3 extends over 16 amino acids. Between the trimmed V and J ends, which lost 5 bases and 6 bases, there was a span of 23 bases. The CDR3 is CASSPYSSGTVPEQYF. CDR3 sequence (DNA): TGTGCCAGCAGCCCCTACAGTAGCGGGACAGTGCCCGAGCAGTACTTC.

The rearrangement uses TRBV15 and TRBJ1-1; D is unclear. The germline V and J ends were trimmed by 1 base and 2 bases, with 8 bases remaining between them. The CDR3 has 14 residues. Germline-derived CDR1 and CDR2 are LNHNV and YYDKDF (reference sequence). CDR3 residues: CATSRVGSNTEAFF. The DNA of the CDR3 is TGTGCCACCAGCAGAGTCGGGTCCAACACTGAAGCTTTCTTT.

This clone was observed once. The rearrangement links TRBV5-4 to TRBJ1-2; D is perhaps TRBD1 (6 bases). V was shortened by 4 bases and J by 5 bases, with 18 bases between the two germline ends. CDR1 and CDR2 (germline): SGHNT, YYREEE (reference sequence). The CDR3 length is 15 residues. Written as DNA, the CDR3 is TGTGCCAGCAGCCCCTGGGAAGTGGGGGCGTATGGCTACACCTTC. It yields the protein CASSPWEVGAYGYTF.

For this clone: Other DNA sequences from this sample encode an identical CDR3 as well. The chain employs TRBV19 and TRBJ1-5; D gene ambiguous. V was clipped by 2 bases and J by 1 base, with 3 bases between them. The CDR3 is made up of 13 amino acids. Germline CDR1 reads LNHDA; CDR2 reads SQIVND (reference sequence). The CDR3, as DNA: TGTGCCAGTAGTATAAGCAGCAATCAGCCCCAGCATTTT. This encodes CASSISSNQPQHF.

This chain connects TRBV4-3 to TRBJ1-4; D gene unclear. The CDR3 totals 15 residues. Germline V CDR1 and CDR2: LGHNA, YSLEER. Trimming took off 1 base at V and 4 bases at J, with 10 bases between the two ends. CDR3 DNA: TGCGCCAGCAGCCAAGCTATTAGAGATAATGAAAAACTGTTTTTT. It is translated as CASSQAIRDNEKLFF.